This T cell receptor beta chain is drawn from a study of cytomegalovirus exposure and HLA in healthy donors. TCRdb keeps only in-frame clones here, not all; method: immunoSEQ multiplex PCR. Of approximately 65,000 clones listed, over 95% were seen once; the top ten hold more than 2%. Study-wide results and limits: A classifier reportedly called cytomegalovirus status with high sensitivity and specificity.

Comments on this clone: Its specificity is not known.

CDR3 length: 13 amino acids. The germline V and J ends were trimmed by 1 base and 5 bases, with 8 bases remaining between them. Germline values: CDR1 SGHVS, CDR2 FNYEAQ. This chain uses TRBV7-6 with TRBJ1-1; D is uncertain. This TCR was sampled from a man between 18 and 35 years old in good health and CMV-seronegative. Material for sequencing was PBMCs. The CDR3 region has the DNA TGTGCCAGCAGCTTAGATCGGGGAACTGAAGCTTTCTTT. Protein: CASSLDRGTEAFF. The entire variable domain, with the rest obtained from reference TRBV7-6 and TRBJ1-1, is as follows: GAGVSQSPRYKVTKRGQDVALRCDPISGHVSLYWYRQALGQGPEFLTYFNYEAQQDKSGLPNDRFSAERPEGSISTLTIQRTEQRDSAMYRCASSLDRGTEAFFGQGTRLTVV.